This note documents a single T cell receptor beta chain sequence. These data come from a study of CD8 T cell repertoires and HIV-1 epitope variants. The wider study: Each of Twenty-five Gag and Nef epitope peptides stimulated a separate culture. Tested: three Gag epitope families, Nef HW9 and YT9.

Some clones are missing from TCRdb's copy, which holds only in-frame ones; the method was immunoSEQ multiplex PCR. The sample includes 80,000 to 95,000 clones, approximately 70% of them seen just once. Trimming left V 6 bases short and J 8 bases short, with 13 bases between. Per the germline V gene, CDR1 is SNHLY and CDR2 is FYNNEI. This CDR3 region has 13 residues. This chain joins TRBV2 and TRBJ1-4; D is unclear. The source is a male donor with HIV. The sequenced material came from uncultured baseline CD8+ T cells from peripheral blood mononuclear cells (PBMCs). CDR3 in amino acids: CASRWGIREKLFF. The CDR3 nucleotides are TGTGCCAGCAGGTGGGGAATACGAGAAAAACTGTTTTTT.